Listed below are T cell receptor beta chains from one sample, sequenced in a study of shared clonotypes between healthy human individuals. Some clones are missing from TCRdb's copy, which holds only in-frame ones; the method was immunoSEQ multiplex PCR. The sample lists under 1,900,000 clones; approximately 98.5% were seen once. The sequencing input was naive CD4+ T cells sorted from blood. Every receptor here comes from a man younger than 45 in good health. CDR3s include the opening cysteine and the closing phenylalanine or tryptophan. D genes are given only for firm matches. The size entry is marked missing in some rows and otherwise reads once, few, many or a size class.

NA,NA,TRBJ1-3,TRBV7-6,CASSLESRDVGIRNTIYF,TGTGCCAGCAGCTTAGAATCCCGGGACGTGGGAATCAGAAACACCATATATTTT
NA,NA,TRBJ1-4,TRBV30,CAWSGRFRGDDEKLFF,TGTGCCTGGAGCGGACGATTTCGGGGAGATGATGAAAAACTGTTTTTT
TRBD2,NA,TRBJ2-5,TRBV5-1,CASSRGGTVQETQYF,TGCGCCAGCAGCCGGGGAGGGACGGTACAAGAGACCCAGTACTTC
NA,NA,TRBJ2-1,TRBV18,CASSHRQGLVPANEQFF,TGTGCCAGCTCACACCGGCAGGGATTGGTTCCGGCCAATGAGCAGTTCTTC
NA,NA,TRBJ2-1,TRBV9,CASSVVGLSRNYNEQFF,TGTGCCAGCAGCGTAGTCGGCTTGAGCCGGAATTACAATGAGCAGTTCTTC
TRBD2,NA,TRBJ2-5,TRBV27,CASSPRLSELAGDVETQYF,TGTGCCAGCAGTCCCCGACTCTCGGAACTAGCGGGAGATGTAGAGACCCAGTACTTC
TRBD1,NA,TRBJ2-1,TRBV11-3,CASSPNRPGQGGHEQFF,TGTGCCAGCAGCCCTAACCGACCGGGACAGGGTGGGCATGAGCAGTTCTTC
NA,NA,TRBJ2-7,TRBV18,CASSRWASMVYEQYF,TGTGCCAGCTCAAGGTGGGCCAGTATGGTATACGAGCAGTACTTC
TRBD2,NA,TRBJ2-1,TRBV5-1,CASSPTSGGYNEQFF,TGCGCCAGCAGCCCTACTAGCGGGGGCTACAATGAGCAGTTCTTC
NA,NA,TRBJ2-1,TRBV9,CASSVGQYSYNEQFF,TGTGCCAGCAGCGTAGGCCAGTACTCCTACAATGAGCAGTTCTTC
NA,NA,TRBJ2-2,TRBV28,CASSSRIGELFF,TGTGCCAGCAGTTCCAGGATCGGGGAGCTGTTTTTT
NA,NA,TRBJ2-3,TRBV5-4,CASSPTAFSTDTQYF,TGTGCCAGCAGCCCCACGGCGTTTAGCACAGATACGCAGTATTTT
NA,once,TRBJ2-3,TRBV19,CASSIAGARGTDTQYF,TGTGCCAGTAGTATAGCCGGTGCCCGAGGGACAGATACGCAGTATTTT
NA,once,TRBJ2-4,TRBV28,CASSLTSGLAKNIQYF,TGTGCCAGCAGTTTAACTTCAGGGCTAGCCAAAAACATTCAGTACTTC
NA,NA,TRBJ2-2,TRBV11-3,CASSLVSVGVGTGELFF,TGTGCCAGCAGCTTAGTTTCAGTCGGCGTGGGCACCGGGGAGCTGTTTTTT
NA,NA,TRBJ2-3,TRBV7-9,CASSTDRDGTDTQYF,TGTGCCAGCAGCACAGACAGAGATGGCACAGATACGCAGTATTTT
TRBD1,NA,TRBJ2-2,TRBV7-2,CASSPDRARTGELFF,TGTGCCAGCAGCCCCGACAGGGCTAGGACCGGGGAGCTGTTTTTT
NA,NA,TRBJ1-2,TRBV2,CASSVGGYGYTF,TGTGCCAGCAGTGTGGGAGGTTATGGCTACACCTTC
NA,NA,TRBJ2-6,TRBV11-3,CASSSSGNSGANVLTF,TGTGCCAGCAGCTCGTCAGGGAACTCTGGGGCCAACGTCCTGACTTTC
NA,NA,TRBJ1-4,TRBV11-2,CASSLDNTNEKLFF,TGTGCCAGCAGCTTGGACAATACTAATGAAAAACTGTTTTTT
TRBD1,NA,TRBJ2-5,TRBV29-1,CSSRQGETQYF,TGCAGCTCCAGACAGGGAGAGACCCAGTACTTC
NA,NA,TRBJ2-5,TRBV2,CASSGGARQVETQYF,TGTGCCAGCAGTGGGGGGGCGCGCCAGGTGGAGACCCAGTACTTC
NA,NA,TRBJ1-2,TRBV28,CASSLLGIGYGYTF,TGTGCCAGCAGTTTACTAGGGATTGGATATGGCTACACCTTC
NA,once,TRBJ1-1,TRBV7-9,CASSLVHLNTEAFF,TGTGCCAGCAGCTTAGTACACCTGAACACTGAAGCTTTCTTT
TRBD2,once,TRBJ2-3,TRBV5-4,CASSPGTSGSMSTDTQYF,TGTGCCAGCAGTCCCGGGACTAGCGGGAGTATGAGTACAGATACGCAGTATTTT
NA,NA,TRBJ2-5,TRBV25-1,CASSVQGGGETQYF,TGTGCCAGCAGTGTACAGGGTGGGGGAGAGACCCAGTACTTC
NA,NA,TRBJ1-2,TRBV28,CASSFWGMNGYTF,TGTGCCAGCAGTTTCTGGGGGATGAATGGCTACACCTTC
TRBD2,NA,TRBJ2-3,TRBV5-1,CASSPGLAGGGSTDTQYF,TGCGCCAGCAGCCCTGGACTAGCGGGAGGAGGTAGCACAGATACGCAGTATTTT
NA,once,TRBJ2-1,TRBV21-1,CASSTSEGDEQFF,TGTGCCAGCAGCACTTCGGAGGGAGATGAGCAGTTCTTC
NA,NA,TRBJ1-1,TRBV18,CASSPEATGFTEAFF,TGTGCCAGCTCACCAGAGGCCACGGGATTCACTGAAGCTTTCTTT
NA,NA,TRBJ2-2,TRBV6-1,CASSEVDGTGELFF,TGTGCCAGCAGTGAAGTAGACGGCACCGGGGAGCTGTTTTTT
TRBD1,NA,TRBJ2-7,TRBV18,CASSPIGTDPYEQYF,TGTGCCAGCTCACCGATTGGGACAGATCCCTACGAGCAGTACTTC
NA,NA,TRBJ1-1,TRBV14,CASSQVTGGTEAFF,TGTGCCAGCAGCCAAGTTACGGGGGGCACTGAAGCTTTCTTT
TRBD1,NA,TRBJ2-1,TRBV10-2,CASKRDRSYNEQFF,TGCGCGTCCAAAAGGGACAGGAGCTACAATGAGCAGTTCTTC
NA,NA,TRBJ2-1,TRBV7-2,CASSLEGLSYNEQFF,TGTGCCAGCAGCTTAGAGGGGCTGTCCTACAATGAGCAGTTCTTC
NA,NA,TRBJ1-1,TRBV29-1,CSVRGGAEAFF,TGCAGCGTAAGGGGTGGGGCTGAAGCTTTCTTT
NA,NA,TRBJ2-5,TRBV28,CASSLIRETQYF,TGTGCCAGCAGTTTAATAAGGGAGACCCAGTACTTC
NA,NA,TRBJ2-1,TRBV7-2,CASSLDGGLGYNEQFF,TGTGCCAGCAGCCTAGATGGGGGGTTAGGATACAATGAGCAGTTCTTC
NA,NA,TRBJ2-7,TRBV10-3,CAISESRTSYEQYF,TGTGCCATCAGTGAGTCCAGGACCTCCTACGAGCAGTACTTC
NA,NA,TRBJ1-1,TRBV9,CASSVDPGVMNTEAFF,TGTGCCAGCAGCGTAGACCCAGGGGTTATGAACACTGAAGCTTTCTTT
TRBD1,NA,TRBJ1-1,TRBV18,CASSPGTGRNTEAFF,TGTGCCAGCTCCCCTGGGACAGGGAGAAACACTGAAGCTTTCTTT
TRBD2,NA,TRBJ2-5,TRBV4-1,CASSQIPGTSGYRGTQYF,TGCGCCAGCAGCCAGATACCCGGGACTAGCGGTTATCGTGGGACCCAGTACTTC
NA,NA,TRBJ2-5,TRBV2,CASSPGTKETQYF,TGTGCCAGCAGTCCCGGGACCAAAGAGACCCAGTACTTC
TRBD2,NA,TRBJ2-2,TRBV2,CASRDTSGGVYTGELFF,TGTGCCAGCAGGGACACTAGCGGAGGGGTCTATACCGGGGAGCTGTTTTTT
NA,NA,TRBJ2-6,TRBV18,CASSPVSRYSSGANVLTF,TGTGCCAGCTCACCAGTATCCAGGTACAGCTCTGGGGCCAACGTCCTGACTTTC
NA,once,TRBJ1-2,TRBV7-9,CASSPGQDYGYTF,TGTGCCAGCAGCCCCGGACAAGACTATGGCTACACCTTC
NA,NA,TRBJ1-4,TRBV5-1,CASSLASTGGEKLFF,TGCGCCAGCAGCTTGGCCTCGACGGGTGGGGAAAAACTGTTTTTT
NA,NA,TRBJ2-1,TRBV19,CASRRGILTNEQFF,TGTGCCTCAAGGCGGGGCATCCTGACCAATGAGCAGTTCTTC
NA,NA,TRBJ2-7,TRBV7-9,CASSRTHSYEQYF,TGTGCCAGCAGCCGGACACACTCCTACGAGCAGTACTTC
NA,once,TRBJ1-1,TRBV29-1,CSVVSWNTEAFF,TGCAGCGTTGTGTCCTGGAACACTGAAGCTTTCTTT
TRBD1,NA,TRBJ1-4,TRBV27,CASSFLGNSLGQGEGNEKLFF,TGTGCCAGCAGTTTCCTCGGAAACTCTCTGGGACAGGGCGAGGGTAATGAAAAACTGTTTTTT
TRBD2,NA,TRBJ2-7,TRBV29-1,CSASSLAGFSEQYF,TGCAGCGCTTCTTCACTAGCGGGATTCTCCGAGCAGTACTTC